The 12 T cell receptor beta chains presented below share a single source sample, sequenced in a study of CD8+ T cells in alopecia areata. This sample's treatment: oral pan-JAK inhibitor, 5-10 mg twice daily. The sequencing template was cDNA reverse transcribed from extracted RNA. Libraries were prepared by immunoSEQ multiplex PCR; TCRdb keeps only in-frame clonotypes and omits some of them. The sample consists of more than 150,000 clones, 40% to 55% of them appearing once. Here the sequenced sample was CD8+ T cells sorted from blood, taken at approximately week 52, from a patient treated with tofacitinib. The receptors stem from a human donor with alopecia areata.

The chain combines TRBV5-6 with TRBJ2-3; D is undetermined. Germline-derived CDR1 and CDR2 are SGHDT and YYEEEE. V was pared by 2 bases and J by 4 bases, with 11 bases between. This CDR3 spans 14 amino acids. The CDR3: CASSFGQAADTQYF. CDR3 in DNA: TGTGCCAGCAGCTTCGGCCAGGCGGCAGATACGCAGTATTTT. Complete variable domain (other parts from reference TRBV5-6 and TRBJ2-3): DAGVTQSPTHLIKTRGQQVTLRCSPKSGHDTVSWYQQALGQGPQFIFQYYEEEERQRGNFPDRFSGHQFPNYSSELNVNALLLGDSALYLCASSFGQAADTQYFGPGTRLTVL.

The rearrangement joins TRBV5-6 to TRBJ2-1; maybe TRBD2 (5 bases). The V and J ends lost 3 bases and 0 bases respectively, with 16 bases between them. The germline V gene has CDR1 SGHDT and CDR2 YYEEEE. The CDR3 runs 17 residues. CDR3 region: CASSSTGNSLSYNEQFF. The CDR3 region has the DNA TGTGCCAGCAGCTCCACGGGGAACTCTCTCTCCTACAATGAGCAGTTCTTC.

The chain couples TRBV30 to TRBJ2-5; no clear D. The V gene lost 0 bases and the J gene lost 3 bases, with 11 bases spanning the gap. The CDR3 runs to 14 residues. CDR1 GTSNPN and CDR2 SVGIG come from the germline V gene (reference sequence). This CDR3 reads CAWSVFDSKETQYF. As DNA, the CDR3 is TGTGCCTGGAGTGTATTCGACTCAAAAGAGACCCAGTACTTC.

CDR3 bases: TGTGCCTGGGCTACCGGGACTAGCGGGGGTAATGAGCAGTTCTTC. This translates into CAWATGTSGGNEQFF. The chain couples TRBV30 to TRBJ2-1, with TRBD2 matching 14 bases. V lost 5 bases to trimming and J lost 7 bases; unmatched junction nucleotides: 7. The CDR3 loop spans 15 amino acids. The germline CDR1 and CDR2 sequences are GTSNPN and SVGIG (reference sequence).

The chain has TRBV10-3 and TRBJ2-1; possible D gene TRBD1, 6 bases. CDR3 length: 15 residues. Germline V gene sequence: CDR1 ENHRY, CDR2 SYGVKD. Trimming removed 2 bases from V and 6 bases from J, with 14 bases in between. This chain's CDR3 is CAISEGGRQSNEQFF. The CDR3 bases are TGTGCCATCAGTGAGGGGGGCAGACAGTCCAATGAGCAGTTCTTC.

This clone was picked up one time. The rearrangement links TRBV13 to TRBJ1-1; no clear D gene. Looked up from germline, CDR1 is PRHDT and CDR2 is FYEKMQ (reference sequence). V gave up 6 bases and J gave up 5 bases, with 10 bases separating them. This CDR3 spans 12 amino acids. The CDR3 DNA reads as TGTGCCAGCAGTCAAGGGCGGACTGAAGCTTTCTTT. It is translated as CASSQGRTEAFF.

The gene calls are TRBV10-3 and TRBJ1-2; TRBD1 is a possible D gene (5 bases). Trimming stripped 10 bases from V and 8 bases from J, with 23 bases between. The germline gives CDR1 ENHRY, CDR2 SYGVKD. This CDR3 has 14 residues. This chain's CDR3 is CATFSSIGGSGYTF. CDR3 nucleotides: TGTGCCACCTTCTCATCAATCGGGGGTTCGGGCTACACCTTC.

This clone was counted a few times. This sequence joins TRBV5-1 and TRBJ2-1; TRBD1 is a possible D gene (6 bases). CDR3 size: 19 residues. V shed 4 bases and J shed 6 bases, with 29 bases lying between them. Germline lookup yields CDR1 SGHRS and CDR2 YFSETQ. The CDR3 reads CASSALNLLMGAKLNEQFF. CDR3 coding DNA: TGCGCCAGCAGCGCTCTAAACCTCCTGATGGGGGCAAAACTCAATGAGCAGTTCTTC.

The chain recombines TRBV7-6 with TRBJ1-3; D perhaps matches TRBD1 (6 bases). This CDR3 has 15 residues. In germline, CDR1 is SGHVS, CDR2 FNYEAQ. V lost 8 bases and J 0 bases, leaving 14 bases between the germline ends. The CDR3 DNA is TGTGCCAGCTCCGAGTGGACAGACTCTGGAAACACCATATATTTT. Translation gives CASSEWTDSGNTIYF.

V usage is TRBV7-6 and J usage is TRBJ1-4; TRBD1 agrees at 8 bases. Germline V CDR1 and CDR2: SGHVS, FNYEAQ. The V and J ends lost 6 bases and 8 bases, in that order; junction bases with no gene match: 5. This CDR3 has 13 amino acids. The CDR3 is CASRGQENEKLFF. As DNA, the CDR3 is TGTGCCAGCAGGGGACAGGAGAACGAAAAACTGTTTTTT. The whole variable domain, filled in from reference TRBV7-6 and TRBJ1-4, reads GAGVSQSPRYKVTKRGQDVALRCDPISGHVSLYWYRQALGQGPEFLTYFNYEAQQDKSGLPNDRFSAERPEGSISTLTIQRTEQRDSAMYRCASRGQENEKLFFGSGTQLSVL.

The chain employs TRBV6-5 and TRBJ2-7; D is unclear. Trimming removed 6 bases from V and 4 bases from J, with 7 bases in between. The CDR3 runs 11 residues. Germline loops: CDR1 MNHEY, CDR2 SVGAGI. CDR3 in DNA: TGTGCCAGCAGCTTCGGTTACGAGCAGTACTTC. Translating gives CASSFGYEQYF.

This clone has just one count. This chain joins TRBV5-1 and TRBJ1-1; D gene unclear. CDR3 length: 15 amino acids. V lost 2 bases and J 8 bases, leaving 19 bases between the germline ends. Germline V lookup: CDR1 SGHRS, CDR2 YFSETQ. The CDR3 here is CASSFGETSADEAFF. In nucleotides, the CDR3 is TGCGCCAGCAGCTTTGGGGAAACGTCGGCGGACGAAGCTTTCTTT.